The rows below give T cell receptor beta chains drawn from one sample of a study of cytomegalovirus exposure and HLA in healthy donors. TCRdb's copy holds only in-frame clones and misses some; the assay was immunoSEQ multiplex PCR. Among about 200,000 clones listed, 9.5% to 15% were seen once. Sequenced: PBMCs. These receptors came from a man aged 45-65 years in good health and CMV-seropositive. Both conserved end residues are part of each CDR3. A D gene is named only where the DNA matches it firmly. The listing skips clone size in some rows; elsewhere it reads once, few, many or a size class.

d_call j_call v_call clone_size cdr3_nt cdr3_aa
TRBD1 TRBJ1-1 TRBV19 . TGTGCCAGTAGTATAGTTGAGGGGGCAGGGACTGAAGCTTTCTTT CASSIVEGAGTEAFF
. TRBJ2-5 TRBV4-2 few TGTGCCAGCAGCCAAGACGGGTTACAAGAGACCCAGTACTTC CASSQDGLQETQYF
TRBD1 TRBJ2-1 TRBV4-3 . TGCGCCAGCAGCCCGGGACAGGCCTACAATGAGCAGTTCTTC CASSPGQAYNEQFF
TRBD1 TRBJ2-7 TRBV6-5 . TGTGCCAGCAGCGAGGGACAGGGGGCGGGTGAGCAGTACTTC CASSEGQGAGEQYF
TRBD1 TRBJ2-3 TRBV7-2 . TGTGCCAGCAGCTGGACAGGGGCCTCCACAGATACGCAGTATTTT CASSWTGASTDTQYF
TRBD2 TRBJ2-7 TRBV9 . TGTGCCAGCAGCGTAAATTCGGGGGGGGGCTACGAGCAGTACTTC CASSVNSGGGYEQYF
. TRBJ2-5 TRBV5-6 few TGTGCCAGCAGCTTGGTCACGGACACAGGAGAGACCCAGTACTTC CASSLVTDTGETQYF
TRBD2 TRBJ2-3 TRBV15 few TGTGCCACCAGCAGAGACCCACTAGCGGGGAGCACAGATACGCAGTATTTT CATSRDPLAGSTDTQYF
TRBD1 TRBJ1-1 TRBV19 few TGTGCCAGTAGTTTACAGGGGGAAGCTTTCTTT CASSLQGEAFF
. TRBJ2-3 TRBV7-6 few TGTGCCAGCAGCTCCTTCAACAGGGGCACAGATACGCAGTATTTT CASSSFNRGTDTQYF
TRBD1 TRBJ1-1 TRBV29-1 . TGCAGCGTTGACCCCACAGGGGGCGATCCCCCTGAAGCTTTCTTT CSVDPTGGDPPEAFF